This T cell receptor (beta chain) was retrieved from a study of blood T cell repertoires in COVID-19 (dated by TCRdb to about 2020). A note on the overall study: Collaborator samples came from the United States, Italy and Spain and covered acute and convalescent phases of COVID-19. The dataset comprised deeply sampled blood TCRbeta repertoires from subjects exposed to, actively infected with, or recovered from COVID-19. Samples came from the ongoing ImmuneRACE study (first 160 participants) plus 1,254 subjects from 6 global collaborators. The material from the prospective study consisted of cDNA or gDNA derived from T cells, B-cell-depleted T cells, or PBMCs. Nearly every sample came with metadata listing a de-identified subject ID, COVID-19 status, age in years and sex. Where HLA class I and class II types were available, the types were taken from metadata supplied by the sample provider, not from assay-based typing. The repertoires were made available in a free public database intended to serve as a resource for research on the immune response to SARS-CoV-2.

TCRbeta CDR3 regions were amplified from genomic DNA using the immunoSEQ Assay, a bias-controlled multiplex PCR. As for how the authors treated the data: The number of nucleated cells in each sample was estimated from the amplification of reference gene primers within the assay. Sequence reads were collapsed and filtered to measure the absolute abundance of every unique TCRbeta CDR3 rearrangement. For each sample, productive Simpson clonality was calculated by taking the square root of Simpson's diversity index across productive rearrangements. TCRdb limited this immuneACCESS table to in-frame rearrangements with V and J called. A share of clones is missing; checked studies link under half to unresolved V genes, and the rest is unexplained. That table furnishes V, J and clone size, whereas the DNA furnished D and trimming. Recorded for this sample are around 250,000 clones; roughly nine tenths of them occurred a single time. In total, the top ten clones hold 0.95% to 1.5% of the sample.

Participants in the prospective study were enrolled through a virtual design, were aged roughly 18 to 100 years, and lived in 20 to 30 United States geographic areas. In the prospective study, participants were assigned to cohorts based on the clinical history participants reported in a screening survey and a study questionnaire. Mobile phlebotomists in the prospective study collected whole blood, serum and a nasopharyngeal or oropharyngeal swab from every participant. Over a roughly two-month period, participants in the prospective study had the option of providing additional blood draws and questionnaires. Before DNA extraction, prospective study blood samples were shipped either frozen or at room temperature. In this sample, this clone turned up once. The antigen it recognizes is unknown. Base qualities are not provided; no much larger clone lies one nucleotide away. The CDR3 starts with the cysteine, ends with the phenylalanine, and has 16 residues. Just the 48-base CDR3 DNA is kept, in frame starting at base 1. CDR1 and CDR2 (GTSNPN, SVGIG) derive from the germline V gene (reference sequence). V gives up 0 bases and J gives up 2 bases, and the segment between their germline ends measures 14 bases.

The research as a whole found: How much clinical and demographic metadata was included differed by source and by participant, and the metadata was provided uncurated.

The receptor was derived from a human donor in a cohort exposed to, infected with or recovered from COVID-19 (not recorded which). The donor label of this sample is uncertain. The sequenced sample was PBMCs or T cells enriched from blood (not recorded which). Here the chain combines TRBV30 and TRBJ1-3; there is no confident call for the D gene. The CDR3 protein sequence reads: CAWSVLAGRPGNTIYF. In nucleotides, the sequence is TGTGCCTGGAGTGTACTGGCGGGGAGACCTGGAAACACCATATATTTT.